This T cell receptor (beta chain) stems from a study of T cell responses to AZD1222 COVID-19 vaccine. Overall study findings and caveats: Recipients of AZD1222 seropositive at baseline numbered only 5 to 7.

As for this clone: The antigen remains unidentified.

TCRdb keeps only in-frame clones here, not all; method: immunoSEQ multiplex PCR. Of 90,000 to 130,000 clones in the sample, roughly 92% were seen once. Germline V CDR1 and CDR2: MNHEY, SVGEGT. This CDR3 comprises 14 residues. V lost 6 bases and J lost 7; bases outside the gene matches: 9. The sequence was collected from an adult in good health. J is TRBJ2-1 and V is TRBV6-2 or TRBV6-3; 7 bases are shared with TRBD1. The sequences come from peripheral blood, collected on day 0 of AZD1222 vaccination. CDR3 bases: TGTGCCAGCAGCCCCCCCGACAGGGTGAATGAGCAGTTCTTC. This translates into CASSPPDRVNEQFF.